This T cell receptor (beta chain) was sequenced for a study of tumor-infiltrating lymphocytes in primary liver carcinoma. Study results and caveats: About 8-25% of top clones, no more, were shared by all five regions.

Co-extraction yielded RNA and DNA from roughly 20-30 mg of unsorted bulk tissue. Every tumor sample held more than 80% viable tumor cells. The authors made TCR beta cDNA from around 500 ng total RNA with a constant-region primer. Construction of TCR beta libraries relied on three successive nested multiplex PCR rounds employing slightly modified ARM-PCR. Both of the initial two PCR rounds ran for roughly 11 cycles and employed TRBV1-TRBV30 forward primers alongside a C-beta reverse primer. Each CDR3 protein is one row after TCRdb ran MiXCR on the multiplex PCR reads. This table holds fewer than 90,000 distinct CDR3 sequences, 60% to 75% found once. The CDR3 has 14 amino acids. Germline V gene lookup returns CDR1 MNHEY and CDR2 SVGAGI. V was trimmed by 2 bases and J by 3 bases, leaving 10 bases between them. This clonotype is categorized as medium-sized. The antigen remains unidentified.

The V call is TRBV6-5, the J call TRBJ2-5; no clear D gene. This clonotype originated in a man between 40 and 49 years old with primary liver carcinoma and hepatitis B virus infection. The sequenced material came from liver tumor tissue from sampling region 1. Subset meaning: tumor region T1, superior pole. This chain's CDR3 is CASSYRSTKETQYF. The CDR3 coding sequence is TGTGCCAGCAGTTACCGTAGTACGAAAGAGACCCAGTACTTC.